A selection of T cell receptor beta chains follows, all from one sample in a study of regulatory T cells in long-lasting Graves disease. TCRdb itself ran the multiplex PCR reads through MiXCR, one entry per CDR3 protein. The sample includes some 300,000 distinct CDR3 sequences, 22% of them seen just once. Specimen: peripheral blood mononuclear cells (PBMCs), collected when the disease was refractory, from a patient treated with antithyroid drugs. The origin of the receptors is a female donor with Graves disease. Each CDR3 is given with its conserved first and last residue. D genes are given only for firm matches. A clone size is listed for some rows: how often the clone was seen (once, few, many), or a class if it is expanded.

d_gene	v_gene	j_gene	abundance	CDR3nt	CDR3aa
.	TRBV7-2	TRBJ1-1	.	TGTGCCAGCAGCTTCGCCCAGGGGACGTGGACTGAAGCTTTCTTT	CASSFAQGTWTEAFF
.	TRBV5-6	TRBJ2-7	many	TGTGCCAGCAGTTCCGGGAGAACCTACGAGCAGTACTTC	CASSSGRTYEQYF
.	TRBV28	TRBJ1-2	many	TGTGCCAGCAGTCCACAGGAGTCCTACTATGGCTACACCTTC	CASSPQESYYGYTF
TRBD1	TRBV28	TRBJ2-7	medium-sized	TGTGCCAGCAGTACCCCATTGACAGGGTCCGAGCAGTACTTC	CASSTPLTGSEQYF
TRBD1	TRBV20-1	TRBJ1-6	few	TGCAGTGCTAGAGAAGCGGCGGGACAGGGATCACCCCTCCACTTT	CSAREAAGQGSPLHF
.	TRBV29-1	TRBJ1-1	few	TGCAGCGTTGGACAGACAGAGATGAACACTGAAGCTTTCTTT	CSVGQTEMNTEAFF
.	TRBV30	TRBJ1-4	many	TGTGCCTGGACCGCCGGGGGCACTAATGAAAAACTGTTTTTT	CAWTAGGTNEKLFF
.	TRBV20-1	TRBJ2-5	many	TGCAGTGCTAGGGCTGGGGACTGGGGCTTACCCGAGACCCAGTACTTC	CSARAGDWGLPETQYF
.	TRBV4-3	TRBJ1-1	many	TGCGCCAGCAGCCAAGATTTTCTGGGACTTACTGAAGCTTTCTTT	CASSQDFLGLTEAFF
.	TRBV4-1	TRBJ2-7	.	TGCGCCAGCAGCCAAGAGAGGGTAGCTTTCGCCCCCTACGGGCAGTACTTC	CASSQERVAFAPYGQYF
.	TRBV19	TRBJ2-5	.	TGTGCCAGTAGTCCCCGACACGGAAACCAAGAGACCCAGTACTTC	CASSPRHGNQETQYF
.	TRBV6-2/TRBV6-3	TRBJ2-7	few	TGTGCCAGCAGTTACTCGAGGGCTAGCGCACCTTACGAGCAGTACTTC	CASSYSRASAPYEQYF
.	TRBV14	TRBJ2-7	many	TGTGCCAGCAGCCAAGGAGTGGGGCCCTACGAGCAGTACTTC	CASSQGVGPYEQYF
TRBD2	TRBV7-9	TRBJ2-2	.	TGTGCCAGCAGCGCAAGACTAGCGGGAGAAAGGACCGGGGAGCTGTTTTTT	CASSARLAGERTGELFF
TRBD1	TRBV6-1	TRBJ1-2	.	TGTGCCAGCAGGAGGGGACAGGGGGACGGCTACACCTTC	CASRRGQGDGYTF
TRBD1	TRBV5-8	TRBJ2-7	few	TGTGCCAGCAGCACGTCGACGGGGGACAGGGGCTACGAGCAGTACTTC	CASSTSTGDRGYEQYF
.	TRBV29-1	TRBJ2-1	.	TGCAGCGTCCAAGTAGTAGGGGAGGAGCAGTTCTTC	CSVQVVGEEQFF
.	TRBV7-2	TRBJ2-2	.	TGTGCCAGCAGCCCCGGGATCGGGGAGCTGTTTTTT	CASSPGIGELFF
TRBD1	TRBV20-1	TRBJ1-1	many	TGCAGTGCAAAGACAGGGACGAACACTGAAGCTTTCTTT	CSAKTGTNTEAFF
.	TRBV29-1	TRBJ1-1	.	TGCAGCGGGGATCAGACGGACGAAGCTTTCTTT	CSGDQTDEAFF
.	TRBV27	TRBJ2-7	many	TGTGCCAGCAGTTTTGACAGGCTCTCCCACGAGCAGTACTTC	CASSFDRLSHEQYF
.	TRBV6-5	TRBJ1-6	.	TGTGCCAGCAGTTACCCCGGCCCAGGGGCCGCCATAACACCCCTCCACTTT	CASSYPGPGAAITPLHF
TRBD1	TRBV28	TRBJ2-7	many	TGTGCCAGCAGTTTAGTCGGACAGGGATACGAGCAGTACTTC	CASSLVGQGYEQYF
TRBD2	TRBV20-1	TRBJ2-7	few	TGCAGTGCTTTCACAACCGGGACTAGCGGTTACTTCGAGCAGTACTTC	CSAFTTGTSGYFEQYF
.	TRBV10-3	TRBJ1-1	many	TGTGCCATCAGTGTAGAAGGGACTGAAGCTTTCTTT	CAISVEGTEAFF
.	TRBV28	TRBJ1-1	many	TGTGCCAGCAGTGAAAACACTGAAGCTTTCTTT	CASSENTEAFF
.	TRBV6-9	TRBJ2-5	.	TGTGCCAGCAGTTATCCTGACATTGACCAAGAGACCCAGTACTTC	CASSYPDIDQETQYF
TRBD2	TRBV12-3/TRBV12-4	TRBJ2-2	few	TGTGCCAGCAGCCCACTAGCGGGGTTGAACACCGGGGAGCTGTTTTTT	CASSPLAGLNTGELFF
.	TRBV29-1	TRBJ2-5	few	TGCAGCTCCCTAGGGGGGGAGAGGACGCAAAACCAAGAGACCCAGTACTTC	CSSLGGERTQNQETQYF
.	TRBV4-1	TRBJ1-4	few	TGCGCCAGCAGCCAAGATTTCGAAAAACTGTTTTTT	CASSQDFEKLFF
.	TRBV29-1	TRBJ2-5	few	TGCAGCGTTGAGGCTGAATACCAAGAGACCCAGTACTTC	CSVEAEYQETQYF
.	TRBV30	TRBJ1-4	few	TGTGCCTGGAGTGTGGGGGGGGAAAAACTGTTTTTT	CAWSVGGEKLFF
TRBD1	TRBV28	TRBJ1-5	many	TGTGCCAGCAGGCCCGGGACAGGTCGGGGCAATCAGCCCCAGCATTTT	CASRPGTGRGNQPQHF
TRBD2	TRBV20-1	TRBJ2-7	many	TGCAGTGCCATCCCACTGACTAGCTTTCTCTCCTACGAGCAGTACTTC	CSAIPLTSFLSYEQYF
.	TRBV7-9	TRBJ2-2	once	TGTGCCAGCAGCTTAGTAGCGGAAGACACCGGGGAGCTGTTTTTT	CASSLVAEDTGELFF
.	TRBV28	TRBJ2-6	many	TGTGCCAGCAGTTGGGCTGGGGCCAACGTCCTGACTTTC	CASSWAGANVLTF
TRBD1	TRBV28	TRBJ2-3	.	TGTGCCAGCAGCCCACAGGGGGCTGACGATACGCAGTATTTT	CASSPQGADDTQYF
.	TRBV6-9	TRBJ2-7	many	TGTGCCAGCAGTTACGCGGCAGGCGAGCAGTACTTC	CASSYAAGEQYF
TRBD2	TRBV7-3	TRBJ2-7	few	TGTGCCAGCAGACTCCTGGAGCGGGGAGCCCTAGAGCAGTACTTC	CASRLLERGALEQYF
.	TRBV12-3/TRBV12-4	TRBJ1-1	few	TGTGCCAGCAGTGACAAACAGAACACTGAAGCTTTCTTT	CASSDKQNTEAFF
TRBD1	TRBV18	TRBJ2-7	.	TGTGCCAGCTCACTTCAGGTAGGGACAGTTGCCTACGAGCAGTACTTC	CASSLQVGTVAYEQYF
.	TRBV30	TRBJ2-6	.	TGTGCCTGGAGTGTACTTGGAGGGTCTGGGGCCAACGTCCTGACTTTC	CAWSVLGGSGANVLTF
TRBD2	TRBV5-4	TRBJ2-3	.	TGTGCCAGCAGCTCGTCTAGCGGCGTTACAGATACGCAGTATTTT	CASSSSSGVTDTQYF
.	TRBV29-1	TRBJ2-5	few	TGCAGCGTTGGACGGGATATTCCACGCCGAGAGACCCAGTACTTC	CSVGRDIPRRETQYF
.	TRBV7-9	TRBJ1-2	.	TGTGCCAGCAGCTTAAAGGGAGAACACACCTTC	CASSLKGEHTF
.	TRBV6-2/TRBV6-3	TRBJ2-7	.	TGTGCCAGCAATCAAGAGGGCCCCATGATAACCTACGAGCAGTACTTC	CASNQEGPMITYEQYF
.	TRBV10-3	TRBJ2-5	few	TGTGCCACCAACCCCTCAGGGCAGGGGGAGACCCAGTACTTC	CATNPSGQGETQYF
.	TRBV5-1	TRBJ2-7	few	TGCGCCAGCAGCTTGGATGGGACGCCGGCCTACGAGCAGTACTTC	CASSLDGTPAYEQYF
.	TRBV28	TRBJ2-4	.	TGTGCCAGCAGGGAGGACAGAATTGGGGGCAAAAACATTCAGTACTTC	CASREDRIGGKNIQYF
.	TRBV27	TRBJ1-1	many	TGCGCCAGCAGCTTGGGAGGGATCACTGAAGCTTTCTTT	CASSLGGITEAFF
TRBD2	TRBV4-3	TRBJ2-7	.	TGCGCCAGCAGCCAAGGTCCGGGACTAGCGGGAGAGGGCGAGCAGTACTTC	CASSQGPGLAGEGEQYF
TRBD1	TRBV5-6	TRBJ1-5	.	TGTGCCAGCACCTCCGGGACAGAAAGCAATCAGCCCCAGCATTTT	CASTSGTESNQPQHF
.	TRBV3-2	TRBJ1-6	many	TGTGCCAGCAGCCAAGAAGCCCCAGTGAATAATTCACCCCTCCACTTT	CASSQEAPVNNSPLHF
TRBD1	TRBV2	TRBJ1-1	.	TGTGCCAGCAGTGTAACGACAGGGGGCTCGGGAGCTATCTTT	CASSVTTGGSGAIF
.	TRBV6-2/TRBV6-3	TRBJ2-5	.	TGTGCCAGCAGTTACTCGAGGGGTATACTAGAGGAGACCCAGTACTTC	CASSYSRGILEETQYF
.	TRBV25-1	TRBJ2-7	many	TGTGCCAGCAGTGAGGGAGCGACCTACGAGCAGTACTTC	CASSEGATYEQYF
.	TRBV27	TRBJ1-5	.	TGTGCCAGCAGTTGGACAGTAGATCAGCCCCAGCATTTT	CASSWTVDQPQHF
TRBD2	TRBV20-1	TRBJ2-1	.	TGCAGTGCTCAGGGACTAGCGGCCTACAATGAGCAGTTCTTC	CSAQGLAAYNEQFF